This TCR beta chain was identified in a study of human T cells and chemical hapten exposure (dated by TCRdb to the early 2020s). Background on the whole study: For sensitization, 2% DPC in acetone was applied to a roughly 2 cm by roughly 2 cm area of upper inner arm skin. Throughout the study period of 20 to 30 weeks, patients also received therapeutic DPC doses to the scalp every week. Patch testing on the upper back used Finn chambers containing 0.01% DPC, with scoring done after 6 days according to International Contact Dermatitis Research Group standards. The patient cohort, mostly female, included alopecia areata with under or over 50% scalp involvement, alopecia totalis and alopecia universalis. Blood samples were taken from patients before sensitization (week 0) and then at 2, 6 and about 24 weeks after DPC sensitization. About 29 alopecia patients gave blood for TCR sequencing at one to four time points (pre-sensitization, 2, 6 and 24 weeks). In alopecia patients, the study followed how the peripheral blood TCR repertoire changed in vivo over primary and secondary sensitization to diphenylcyclopropenone (DPC), a hapten. Libraries were combined into a pool for sequencing, and differences in TCR yield between samples came mainly from small differences in library volumes within the pool. Study-wide conclusions, independent of this receptor: Expanded TCRs formed significantly more large CDR3 similarity clusters than pre-sensitization or healthy control sets, consistent with antigen-driven responses. Because every patient had alopecia, a presumed autoimmune disease, the patients' immune response might differ from that of healthy individuals. The number of PT1 expanded TCRs positively correlated with patch test score, significant at thresholds 8, 16 and 32 but not 4. The number of TCRs above 1 in 1000 frequency did not change with DPC sensitization; there was no evidence of global repertoire structure alterations. Repeated subsampling changed both the strength of the expansion versus patch-test correlation and the threshold at which the correlation became significant.

Reading the label with the study, this specimen's time point is: patch test 3, about 24 weeks after DPC sensitization. The sample's treatment or condition label, decoded: therapeutic diphenylcyclopropenone sensitization with weekly scalp DPC. Blood at each patch-test visit was drawn before the patch test was applied. To be eligible, patients had to be aged 18 to 70, diagnosed with alopecia and judged suitable for DPC therapy, while pregnant patients were excluded. Total RNA was extracted from unfractionated whole blood that had been collected in Tempus Blood RNA tubes. The germline V end is reduced by 0 bases and the J end by 7 bases; junction bases left unmatched: 9. Spanning cysteine to phenylalanine, the CDR3 consists of 17 amino acids. CDR3 DNA is the only sequence kept; it has 51 bases, read in frame from the first base. The germline V gene yields LGHNA for CDR1 and YSLEER for CDR2. Library preparation employed RACE. Instrument used: NextSeq 500. Library preparation attached unique molecular identifiers to individual cDNA molecules for quantitative, reproducible TCR counting. Each blood RNA sample was used to sequence both TCR alpha and TCR beta chains. The authors' pipeline ran thus. A median of roughly 98,000 TCRs per sample was observed, with a range of roughly 23,224 to 750,000. V, J and CDR3 annotation of the TCR reads was performed with the Decombinator software suite. For the PS versus PT1 abundance plots, all samples were subsampled to the same number of TCRs (28,000). TCRs were defined as expanded if absent before sensitization and observed at least eight times at the 2-week time point. The raw public reads went through TCRdb reprocessing: fastp at Q25, MiXCR clone calling, in-frame beta chains kept. Duplicate CDR3 protein sequences are folded into a single record with the most common DNA and genes. These V and J calls derive from TCRdb rather than the authors' analysis. The sample table lists 55,000 to 80,000 distinct CDR3 sequences, 11% of them with a count of one. Together, the top ten hold roughly 2.1% of the sample.

This clonotype came up many times. Its antigen is currently not known. Within one base of it there is no much larger clone, and no base qualities were kept. The sample consisted of whole blood, taken in connection with sensitization to the hapten diphenylcyclopropenone (DPC). The TCR comes from a woman in her 30s with alopecia areata. Some clones in this sample may be carry-over from other donors' samples. The sequence is built from TRBV4-3 and TRBJ2-2; a stretch of 9 junction bases matches TRBD2. The CDR3 region: CASSQEGIAGEDGELFF. The bases are TGCGCCAGCAGCCAAGAGGGTATAGCGGGAGAAGACGGGGAGCTGTTTTTT.